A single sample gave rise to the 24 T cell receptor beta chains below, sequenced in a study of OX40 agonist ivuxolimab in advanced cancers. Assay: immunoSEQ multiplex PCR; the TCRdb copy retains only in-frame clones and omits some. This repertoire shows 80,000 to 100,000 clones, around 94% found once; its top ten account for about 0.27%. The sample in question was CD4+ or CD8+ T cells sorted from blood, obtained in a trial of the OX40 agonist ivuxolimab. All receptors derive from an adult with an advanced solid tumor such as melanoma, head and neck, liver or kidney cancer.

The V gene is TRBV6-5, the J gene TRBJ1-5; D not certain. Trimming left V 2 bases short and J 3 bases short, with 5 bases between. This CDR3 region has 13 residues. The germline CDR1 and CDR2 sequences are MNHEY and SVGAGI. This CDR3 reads CASSYRVNQPQHF. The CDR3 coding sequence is TGTGCCAGCAGTTACAGGGTCAATCAGCCCCAGCATTTT.

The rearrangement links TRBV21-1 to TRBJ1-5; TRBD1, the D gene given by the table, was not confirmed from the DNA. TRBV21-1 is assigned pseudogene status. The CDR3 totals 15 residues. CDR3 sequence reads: CASSKGYRVSQPQHF. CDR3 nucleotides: TGTGCCAGCAGCAAAGGGTACAGGGTAAGTCAGCCCCAGCATTTT.

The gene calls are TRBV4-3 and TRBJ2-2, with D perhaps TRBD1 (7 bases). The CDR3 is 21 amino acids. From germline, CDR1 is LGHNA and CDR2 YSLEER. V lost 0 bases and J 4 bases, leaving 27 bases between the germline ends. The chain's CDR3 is CASSQDLTMTGRSLGTGELFF. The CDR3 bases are TGCGCCAGCAGCCAAGATCTTACTATGACAGGGAGGTCCCTGGGCACCGGGGAGCTGTTTTTT.

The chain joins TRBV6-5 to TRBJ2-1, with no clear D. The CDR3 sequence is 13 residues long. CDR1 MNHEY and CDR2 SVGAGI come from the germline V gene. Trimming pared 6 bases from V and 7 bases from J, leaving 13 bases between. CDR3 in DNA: TGTGCCAGCAGAAGATACCGAGAGAATGAGCAGTTCTTC. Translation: CASRRYRENEQFF.

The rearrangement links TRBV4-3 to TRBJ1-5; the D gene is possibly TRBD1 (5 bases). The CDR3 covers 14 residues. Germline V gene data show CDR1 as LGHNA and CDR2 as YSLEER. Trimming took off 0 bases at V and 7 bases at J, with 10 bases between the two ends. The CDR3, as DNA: TGCGCCAGCAGCCAAGATGTAGGGGTCCAGCCCCAGCATTTT. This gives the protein CASSQDVGVQPQHF.

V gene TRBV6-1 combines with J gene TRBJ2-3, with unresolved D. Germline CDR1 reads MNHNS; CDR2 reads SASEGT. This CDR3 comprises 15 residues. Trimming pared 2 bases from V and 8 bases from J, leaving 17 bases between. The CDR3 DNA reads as TGTGCCAGCAGTGAATGGGGTCCCATGTCGGGTACGCAGTATTTT. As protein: CASSEWGPMSGTQYF.

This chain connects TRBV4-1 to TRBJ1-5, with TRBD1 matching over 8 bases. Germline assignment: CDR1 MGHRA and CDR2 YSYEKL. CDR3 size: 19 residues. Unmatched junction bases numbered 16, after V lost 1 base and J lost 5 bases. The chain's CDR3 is CASSQGGQAYMGPYQPQHF. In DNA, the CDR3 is TGCGCCAGCAGCCAAGGGGGACAGGCATATATGGGCCCCTATCAGCCCCAGCATTTT.

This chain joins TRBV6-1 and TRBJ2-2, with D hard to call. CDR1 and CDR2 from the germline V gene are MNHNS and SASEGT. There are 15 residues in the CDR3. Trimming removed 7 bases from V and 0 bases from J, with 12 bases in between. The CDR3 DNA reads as TGTGCCAGCACTCGAGGAGTAGCGAACACCGGGGAGCTGTTTTTT. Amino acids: CASTRGVANTGELFF.

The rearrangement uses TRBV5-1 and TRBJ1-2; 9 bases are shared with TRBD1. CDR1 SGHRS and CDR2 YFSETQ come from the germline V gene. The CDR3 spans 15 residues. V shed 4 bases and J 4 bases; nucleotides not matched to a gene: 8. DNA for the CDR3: TGCGCCAGCAGCCGGGACAGGGTAGGTGGCTATGGCTACACCTTC. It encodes CASSRDRVGGYGYTF.

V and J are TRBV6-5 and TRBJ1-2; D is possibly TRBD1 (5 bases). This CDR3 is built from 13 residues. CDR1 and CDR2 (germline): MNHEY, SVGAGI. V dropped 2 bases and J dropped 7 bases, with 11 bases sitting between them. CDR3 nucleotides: TGTGCCAGCAGTTACACCAGGGTCGGTGGCTACACCTTC. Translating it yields CASSYTRVGGYTF.

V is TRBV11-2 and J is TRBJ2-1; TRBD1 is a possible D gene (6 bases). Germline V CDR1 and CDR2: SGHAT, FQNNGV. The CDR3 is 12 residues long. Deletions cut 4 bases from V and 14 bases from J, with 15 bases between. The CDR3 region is CASSSTRDTEFF. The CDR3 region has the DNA TGTGCCAGCAGCTCCACCCGGGACACCGAGTTCTTC.

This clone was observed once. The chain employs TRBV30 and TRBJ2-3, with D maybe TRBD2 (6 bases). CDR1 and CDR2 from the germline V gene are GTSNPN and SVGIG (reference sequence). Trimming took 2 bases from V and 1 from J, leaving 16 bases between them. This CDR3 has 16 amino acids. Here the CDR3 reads CAWSPLGRGGTDTQYF. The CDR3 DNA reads TGTGCCTGGAGTCCCTTGGGGCGGGGTGGCACAGATACGCAGTATTTT. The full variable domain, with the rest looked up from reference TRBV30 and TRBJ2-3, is SQTIHQWPATLVQPVGSPLSLECTVEGTSNPNLYWYRQAAGRGLQLLFYSVGIGQISSEVPQNLSASRPQDRQFILSSKKLLLSDSGFYLCAWSPLGRGGTDTQYFGPGTRLTVL.

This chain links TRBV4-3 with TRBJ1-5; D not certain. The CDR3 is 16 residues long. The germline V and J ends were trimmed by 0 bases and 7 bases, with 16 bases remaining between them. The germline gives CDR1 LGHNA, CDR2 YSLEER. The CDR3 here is CASSQDGSGSGQPQHF. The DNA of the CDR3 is TGCGCCAGCAGCCAAGATGGGTCGGGGTCCGGCCAGCCCCAGCATTTT.

The CDR3 bases are TGTGCCAGCAGTCGTGACAGGGCTTCCGGGCAGCCCCAGCATTTT. Its protein is CASSRDRASGQPQHF. The chain links TRBV6-6 to TRBJ1-5; 7 bases are a match to TRBD1. The germline V gene has CDR1 MNHNY and CDR2 SVGAGI (reference sequence). The J segment lost 7 bases and the V segment lost 5 bases, leaving 11 bases of the junction unmatched. The CDR3 is made up of 15 amino acids.

The CDR3 reads CASRGGQPQHF. The CDR3 DNA reads TGTGCCAGCAGGGGGGGTCAGCCCCAGCATTTT. The chain recombines TRBV6-5 with TRBJ1-5; possibly TRBD1 for D (5 bases). In germline, CDR1 is MNHEY, CDR2 SVGAGI. The CDR3 covers 11 residues. With 6 bases removed from V and 6 bases from J, the gap between germline ends came to 6 bases.

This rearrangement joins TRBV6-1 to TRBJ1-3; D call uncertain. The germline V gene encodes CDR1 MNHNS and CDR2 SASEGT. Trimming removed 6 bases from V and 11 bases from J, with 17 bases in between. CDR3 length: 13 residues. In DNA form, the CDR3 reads TGTGCCAGCAGCCGTTCGCAGGATCTCGCCATATATTTT. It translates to CASSRSQDLAIYF.

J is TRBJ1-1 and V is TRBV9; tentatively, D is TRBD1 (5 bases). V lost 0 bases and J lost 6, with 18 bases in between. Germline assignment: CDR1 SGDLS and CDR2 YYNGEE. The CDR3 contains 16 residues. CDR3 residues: CASSVGFGRDLAEAFF. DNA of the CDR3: TGTGCCAGCAGCGTAGGTTTTGGCAGGGATTTAGCTGAAGCTTTCTTT.

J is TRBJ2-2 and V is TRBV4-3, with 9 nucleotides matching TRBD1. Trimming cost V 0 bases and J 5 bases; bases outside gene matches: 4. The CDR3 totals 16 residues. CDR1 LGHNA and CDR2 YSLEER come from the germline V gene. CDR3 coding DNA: TGCGCCAGCAGCCAAGATACAGGGGGCAGGACCGGGGAGCTGTTTTTT. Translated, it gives CASSQDTGGRTGELFF.

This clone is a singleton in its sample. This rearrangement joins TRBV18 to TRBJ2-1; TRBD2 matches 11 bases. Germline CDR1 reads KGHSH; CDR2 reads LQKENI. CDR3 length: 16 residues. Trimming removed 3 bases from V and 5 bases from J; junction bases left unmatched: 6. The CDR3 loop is CASSPAGTSGHNEQFF. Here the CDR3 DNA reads TGTGCCAGCTCACCGGCCGGGACTAGCGGTCACAATGAGCAGTTCTTC. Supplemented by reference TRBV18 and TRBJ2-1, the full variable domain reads NAGVMQNPRHLVRRRGQEARLRCSPMKGHSHVYWYRQLPEEGLKFMVYLQKENIIDESGMPKERFSAEFPKEGPSILRIQQVVRGDSAAYFCASSPAGTSGHNEQFFGPGTRLTVL.

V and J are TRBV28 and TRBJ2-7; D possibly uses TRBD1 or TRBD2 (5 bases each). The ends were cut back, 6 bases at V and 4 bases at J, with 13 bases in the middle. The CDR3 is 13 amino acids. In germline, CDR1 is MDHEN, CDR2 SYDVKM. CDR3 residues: CASREGRRYEQYF. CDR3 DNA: TGTGCCAGCAGAGAGGGGCGTAGATACGAGCAGTACTTC.

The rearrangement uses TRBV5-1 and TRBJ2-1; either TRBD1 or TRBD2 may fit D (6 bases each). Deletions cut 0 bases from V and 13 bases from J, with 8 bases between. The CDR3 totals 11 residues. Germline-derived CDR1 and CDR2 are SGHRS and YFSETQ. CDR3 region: CASSLEGGQFF. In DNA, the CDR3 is TGCGCCAGCAGCTTGGAGGGGGGACAGTTCTTC.

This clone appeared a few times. In DNA form, the CDR3 reads TGTGCCAGCAGTCGGGGGGGGCGGAGGCGGGTAAACACCGGGGAGCTGTTTTTT. Translated: CASSRGGRRRVNTGELFF. This sequence joins TRBV28 and TRBJ2-2, with 8 bases that match TRBD2. With 5 bases clipped from V and 2 bases from J, the junction kept 13 bases outside the gene matches. The CDR3 sequence is 18 residues long. CDR1 MDHEN and CDR2 SYDVKM come from the germline V gene.

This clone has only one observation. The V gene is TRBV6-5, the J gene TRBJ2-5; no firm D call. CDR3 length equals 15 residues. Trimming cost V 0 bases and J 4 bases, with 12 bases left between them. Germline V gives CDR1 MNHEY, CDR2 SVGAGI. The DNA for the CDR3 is TGTGCCAGCAGTTACTCGTCCCCCGGTGGAGAGACCCAGTACTTC. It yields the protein CASSYSSPGGETQYF.

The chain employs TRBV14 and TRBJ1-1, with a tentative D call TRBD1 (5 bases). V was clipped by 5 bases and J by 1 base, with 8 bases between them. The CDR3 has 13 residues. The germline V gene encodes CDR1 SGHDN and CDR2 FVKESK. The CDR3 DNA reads TGTGCCAGCAGCTGGGGACCGAACACTGAAGCTTTCTTT. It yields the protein CASSWGPNTEAFF.